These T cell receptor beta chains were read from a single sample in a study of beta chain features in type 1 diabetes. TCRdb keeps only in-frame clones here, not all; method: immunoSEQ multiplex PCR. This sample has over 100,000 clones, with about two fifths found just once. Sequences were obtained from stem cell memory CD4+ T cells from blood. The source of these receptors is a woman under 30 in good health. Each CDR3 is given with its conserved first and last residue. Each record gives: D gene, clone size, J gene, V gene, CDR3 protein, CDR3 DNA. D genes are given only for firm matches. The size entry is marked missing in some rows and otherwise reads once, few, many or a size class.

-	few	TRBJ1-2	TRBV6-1	CASRVNYGYTF	TGTGCCAGCCGGGTTAACTATGGCTACACCTTC
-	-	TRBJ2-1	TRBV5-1	CASSLGTIGSNEQFF	TGCGCCAGCAGCTTGGGTACTATCGGGAGCAATGAGCAGTTCTTC
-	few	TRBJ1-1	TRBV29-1	CSVGQGQPFF	TGCAGCGTTGGCCAGGGGCAACCTTTCTTT
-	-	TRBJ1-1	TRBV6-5	CASSPITENTEAFF	TGTGCCAGCAGCCCAATCACAGAGAACACTGAAGCTTTCTTT
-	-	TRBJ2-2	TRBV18	CASSTGTGELFF	TGTGCCAGCTCCACAGGGACCGGGGAGCTGTTTTTT
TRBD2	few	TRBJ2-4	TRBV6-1	CASSAGGLWAKNIQYF	TGTGCCAGCAGTGCGGGGGGTTTATGGGCCAAAAACATTCAGTACTTC
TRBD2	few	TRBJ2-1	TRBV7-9	CASSQGLAGLFF	TGTGCCAGCAGCCAAGGACTAGCGGGCCTTTTCTTC
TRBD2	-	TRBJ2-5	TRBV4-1	CASSQVLATGGGGRRQETQYF	TGCGCCAGCAGCCAAGTGTTAGCCACCGGCGGGGGCGGGAGGCGGCAAGAGACCCAGTACTTC
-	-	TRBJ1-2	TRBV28	CASSFGRWGYTF	TGTGCCAGCAGTTTTGGCAGATGGGGCTACACCTTC
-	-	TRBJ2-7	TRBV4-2	CASSQESAAQYF	TGTGCCAGCAGCCAAGAGAGCGCCGCGCAGTACTTC
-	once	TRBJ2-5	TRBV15	CATSSTGRGETQYF	TGTGCCACCAGCAGTACAGGGAGGGGAGAGACCCAGTACTTC
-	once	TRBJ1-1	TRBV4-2	CASSQDHGVGVGFAEAFF	TGTGCCAGCAGCCAAGATCACGGGGTTGGGGTGGGTTTCGCTGAAGCTTTCTTT
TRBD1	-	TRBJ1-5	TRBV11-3	CASSLDLRTGMAQPQHF	TGTGCCAGCAGCTTAGATCTGCGGACAGGGATGGCTCAGCCCCAGCATTTT
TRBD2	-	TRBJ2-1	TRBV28	CASRASGRRREQFF	TGTGCCAGCAGGGCTAGCGGGAGAAGGCGTGAGCAGTTCTTC
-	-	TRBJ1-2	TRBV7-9	CASSRGAGPNYGYTF	TGTGCCAGCAGCCGGGGGGCGGGGCCGAACTATGGCTACACCTTC
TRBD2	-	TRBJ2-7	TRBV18	CASSPPGGTSGRYEQYF	TGTGCCAGCTCACCACCGGGCGGGACTAGCGGGAGATACGAGCAGTACTTC
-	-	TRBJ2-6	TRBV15	CATRHRDSGANVLTF	TGTGCCACCAGGCACAGGGACTCTGGGGCCAACGTCCTGACTTTC
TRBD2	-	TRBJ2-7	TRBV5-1	CASSPLRTSGKSYEQYF	TGCGCCAGCAGCCCCTTACGTACTAGCGGGAAATCCTACGAGCAGTACTTC
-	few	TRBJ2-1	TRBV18	CASSPAIPGFYNEQFF	TGTGCCAGCTCACCGGCGATACCGGGGTTCTACAATGAGCAGTTCTTC
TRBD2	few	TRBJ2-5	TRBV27	CASSLSFLAGGQETQYF	TGTGCCAGCAGTTTATCTTTCCTAGCGGGAGGACAAGAGACCCAGTACTTC
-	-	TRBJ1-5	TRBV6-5	CASRPLSSNQPQHF	TGTGCCAGCAGACCTTTGAGTAGCAATCAGCCCCAGCATTTT
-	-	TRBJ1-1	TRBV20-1	CSAPQVVEAFF	TGCAGTGCTCCCCAGGTTGTTGAAGCTTTCTTT
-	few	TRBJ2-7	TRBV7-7	CASSLQGPLGEQYF	TGTGCCAGCAGCCTGCAGGGGCCCCTTGGGGAGCAGTACTTC
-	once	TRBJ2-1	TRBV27	CASSLSIGQWNNEQFF	TGTGCCAGCAGTTTATCAATAGGACAATGGAACAATGAGCAGTTCTTC
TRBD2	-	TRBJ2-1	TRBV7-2	CASSALAGGPRNEQFF	TGTGCCAGCAGCGCCCTAGCGGGAGGGCCGAGGAATGAGCAGTTCTTC
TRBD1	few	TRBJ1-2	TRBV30	CAWSRGRGRTDGYTF	TGTGCCTGGAGCCGGGGCAGGGGGCGGACGGATGGCTACACCTTC
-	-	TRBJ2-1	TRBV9	CASSLREYNEQFF	TGTGCCAGCAGCCTGCGGGAATACAATGAGCAGTTCTTC